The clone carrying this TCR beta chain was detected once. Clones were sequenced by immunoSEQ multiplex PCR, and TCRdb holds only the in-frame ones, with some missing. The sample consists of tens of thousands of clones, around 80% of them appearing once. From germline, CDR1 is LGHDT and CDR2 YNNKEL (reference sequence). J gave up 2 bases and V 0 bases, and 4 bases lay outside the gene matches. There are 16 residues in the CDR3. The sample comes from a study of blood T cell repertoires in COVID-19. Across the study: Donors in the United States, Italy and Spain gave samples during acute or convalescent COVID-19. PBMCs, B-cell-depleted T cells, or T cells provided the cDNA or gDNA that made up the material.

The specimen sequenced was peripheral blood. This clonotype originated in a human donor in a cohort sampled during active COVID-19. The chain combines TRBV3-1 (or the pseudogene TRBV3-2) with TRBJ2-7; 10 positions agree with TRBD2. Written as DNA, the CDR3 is TGTGCCAGCAGCCAAGATTCCCTAGCGGGGGCCTACGAGCAGTACTTC. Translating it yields CASSQDSLAGAYEQYF.